Shown below are 26 T cell receptor beta chains from a single sample sequenced in a study of CD8+ T cells in alopecia areata. cDNA serving as the sequencing template came from extracted, reverse transcribed RNA. The data were produced by immunoSEQ multiplex PCR, yet TCRdb's version contains in-frame clones alone and is incomplete. The table has approximately 63,000 clones, approximately 61% seen once; the top ten hold roughly 15%. Specimen: CD8+ T cells sorted from blood, collected at week 0. The receptors come from a human donor with alopecia areata.

The chain couples TRBV2 to TRBJ1-1; 9 bases agree with TRBD1. This CDR3 region has 15 residues. With V trimmed by 2 bases and J by 4 bases, 5 bases remained unmatched. Germline V CDR1 and CDR2: SNHLY, FYNNEI. CDR3: CASSETWTGATEAFF. The DNA of the CDR3 is TGTGCCAGCAGTGAAACCTGGACAGGGGCCACTGAAGCTTTCTTT.

The V call is TRBV29-1, the J call TRBJ2-1; D might be TRBD2 (6 bases). CDR3 length equals 14 residues. The germline V and J ends were trimmed by 5 bases and 5 bases, with 16 bases remaining between them. Germline V CDR1 and CDR2: SQVTM, ANQGSEA. This chain's CDR3 is CSVRRGFQDNEQFF. DNA of the CDR3: TGCAGCGTTCGTCGGGGGTTTCAGGACAATGAGCAGTTCTTC.

CDR3 nucleotides: TGCAGCGTTGAAAGTTCCCTAGCGGGGGACACCGGGGAGCTGTTTTTT. This encodes CSVESSLAGDTGELFF. The chain recombines TRBV29-1 with TRBJ2-2; 10 bases align to TRBD2. Germline CDR1 reads SQVTM; CDR2 reads ANQGSEA. The CDR3 length is 16 residues. The J segment lost 3 bases and the V segment lost 2 bases, leaving 6 bases of the junction unmatched.

This clone was seen only a few times. The gene calls are TRBV27 and TRBJ1-5, with 8 nucleotides matching TRBD1. CDR3 length: 15 residues. V shed 2 bases, J shed 3 bases, and the junction held 3 bases outside the gene matches. Germline lookup yields CDR1 MNHEY and CDR2 SMNVEV (reference sequence). The CDR3 is CASSLTGGNNQPQHF. Here the CDR3 DNA reads TGTGCCAGCAGTTTAACAGGGGGAAACAATCAGCCCCAGCATTTT.

This clone appeared a few times. The chain uses TRBV7-9 and TRBJ1-4; the D gene is possibly TRBD1 (6 bases). The CDR3 consists of 12 residues. V dropped 4 bases and J dropped 7 bases, with 7 bases sitting between them. Germline V gene sequence: CDR1 SEHNR, CDR2 FQNEAQ (reference sequence). CDR3 residues: CASSSDSEKLFF. CDR3 DNA: TGTGCCAGCAGCTCGGACAGTGAAAAACTGTTTTTT.

This rearrangement joins TRBV6-5 to TRBJ2-7; 7 positions agree with TRBD1. CDR3 size: 13 residues. J gave up 5 bases and V 6 bases, and 7 bases lay outside the gene matches. Germline V gene lookup returns CDR1 MNHEY and CDR2 SVGAGI. The CDR3 reads CASSMTGFHEQYF. The DNA of the CDR3 is TGTGCCAGCAGCATGACAGGGTTCCACGAGCAGTACTTC.

V is TRBV5-6 and J is TRBJ2-7, with a possible D match to TRBD2 (5 bases). The V gene lost 2 bases and the J gene lost 4 bases, with 7 bases spanning the gap. The V gene's germline CDR1 is SGHDT and CDR2 YYEEEE. The CDR3 runs 12 residues. The chain's CDR3 is CASSFPGYEQYF. DNA of the CDR3: TGTGCCAGCAGCTTTCCGGGGTACGAGCAGTACTTC.

This chain links TRBV7-9 with TRBJ1-1; TRBD1 agrees at 12 bases. The V gene's germline CDR1 is SEHNR and CDR2 FQNEAQ (reference sequence). This CDR3 has 15 amino acids. The V and J ends lost 2 bases and 7 bases, in that order; junction bases with no gene match: 5. The CDR3 spells CASSLLGTGGGEAFF. The DNA of the CDR3 is TGTGCCAGCAGCTTACTGGGGACAGGGGGCGGTGAAGCTTTCTTT.

The V call is TRBV30, the J call TRBJ2-2; D tentatively reads TRBD1 or TRBD2 (5 bases each). Germline CDR1 reads GTSNPN; CDR2 reads SVGIG (reference sequence). The CDR3 covers 13 residues. Between the trimmed V and J ends, which lost 7 bases and 6 bases, there was a span of 15 bases. Written as DNA, the CDR3 is TGTGCCTCCAGGGATGGAGGTCCCGGGGAGCTGTTTTTT. It is translated as CASRDGGPGELFF.

This clone was detected a few times. The rearrangement uses TRBV7-6 and TRBJ2-7, with 9 bases identical to TRBD1. Germline CDR1 reads SGHVS; CDR2 reads FNYEAQ. After removal of 1 base from V and 5 bases from J, the junction contained 6 bases not matched to a gene. This CDR3 contains 15 residues. The CDR3 reads CASSLELGQGHEQYF. Written as DNA, the CDR3 is TGTGCCAGCAGCTTAGAGTTGGGACAGGGCCACGAGCAGTACTTC.

The chain joins TRBV4-3 to TRBJ2-4; the match to TRBD2 covers 8 bases. Trimming at V came to 0 bases and at J to 0 bases, leaving 13 bases not matched to a gene. This CDR3 contains 20 residues. Germline V lookup: CDR1 LGHNA, CDR2 YSLEER. The CDR3 protein is CASSQDTAGVGDLAKNIQYF. Here the CDR3 DNA reads TGCGCCAGCAGCCAAGATACAGCGGGAGTAGGAGATTTAGCCAAAAACATTCAGTACTTC.

The V gene is TRBV29-1, the J gene TRBJ2-4; 7 nucleotides match TRBD2. V was clipped by 3 bases and J by 7 bases; unmatched bases: 6. The CDR3 length is 13 residues. Germline V lookup: CDR1 SQVTM, CDR2 ANQGSEA. The CDR3, as DNA: TGCAGCGTTGAGAGCGGGGTAGAGAACATTCAGTACTTC. The encoded protein is CSVESGVENIQYF. Using reference TRBV29-1 and TRBJ2-4 for the parts outside the CDR3, the full variable domain is SAVISQKPSRDICQRGTSLTIQCQVDSQVTMMFWYRQQPGQSLTLIATANQGSEATYESGFVIDKFPISRPNLTFSTLTVSNMSPEDSSIYLCSVESGVENIQYFGAGTRLSVL.

The V call is TRBV19, the J call TRBJ2-3; D possibly corresponds to TRBD2 (6 bases). Looked up from germline, CDR1 is LNHDA and CDR2 is SQIVND (reference sequence). The ends were cut back, 5 bases at V and 2 bases at J, with 17 bases in the middle. This CDR3 region has 16 residues. CDR3 amino acids: CASSPKDYSSTDTQYF. The CDR3, as DNA: TGTGCCAGTAGTCCCAAGGACTACTCCTCCACAGATACGCAGTATTTT.

This clone is a singleton in its sample. This rearrangement joins TRBV4-1 to TRBJ1-1; maybe TRBD1 (6 bases). V shed 3 bases and J shed 4 bases, with 15 bases lying between them. In germline, CDR1 is MGHRA, CDR2 YSYEKL. The CDR3 is made up of 15 amino acids. The DNA of the CDR3 is TGCGCCAGCAGCCACCCTTGGGGGGCGCCCACTGAAGCTTTCTTT. Its translation is CASSHPWGAPTEAFF.

This chain connects TRBV7-9 to TRBJ2-1; TRBD2 aligns across 11 bases. Trimming took 5 bases from V and 7 from J; bases not matched to a gene: 10. The CDR3 is 16 residues long. Germline loops: CDR1 SEHNR, CDR2 FQNEAQ (reference sequence). The CDR3 sequence is CASSDLTSGRGNEQFF. The CDR3 nucleotides read TGTGCCAGCAGCGATTTAACTAGCGGGAGAGGGAATGAGCAGTTCTTC.

This rearrangement joins TRBV27 to TRBJ1-1; D remains ambiguous. Trimming shortened V by 2 bases and J by 10 bases, and 17 bases separated the two germline ends. Germline assignment: CDR1 MNHEY and CDR2 SMNVEV (reference sequence). This CDR3 spans 14 amino acids. CDR3 loop: CASSLNGGTSRAFF. Written as DNA, the CDR3 is TGTGCCAGCAGTTTAAATGGTGGCACCAGCAGAGCTTTCTTT.

By frequency in the sample, this clone is medium-sized. CDR3 coding DNA: TGTGCCAGCAGCGACGGCCTCCTATCAGCTTTCTTT. Its translation is CASSDGLLSAFF. This chain connects TRBV11-1 to TRBJ1-1, with D unresolved. Trimming shortened V by 5 bases and J by 10 bases, and 14 bases separated the two germline ends. Germline loops: CDR1 SGHAT, CDR2 FQDESV (reference sequence). This CDR3 comprises 12 residues. Variable domain in full (rest from reference TRBV11-1 and TRBJ1-1): EAEVAQSPRYKITEKSQAVAFWCDPISGHATLYWYRQILGQGPELLVQFQDESVVDDSQLPKDRFSAERLKGVDSTLKIQPAELGDSAMYLCASSDGLLSAFFGQGTRLTVV.

This sequence joins TRBV2 and TRBJ2-3; 10 bases align to TRBD2. V shed 2 bases and J 4 bases; nucleotides not matched to a gene: 3. CDR3 length equals 15 residues. Germline lookup yields CDR1 SNHLY and CDR2 FYNNEI. The CDR3 loop reads CASSETSGKADTQYF. The CDR3 nucleotides read TGTGCCAGCAGTGAAACTAGCGGGAAAGCAGATACGCAGTATTTT.

The chain uses TRBV27 and TRBJ1-1; TRBD1 might be the D (5 bases). With 7 bases removed from V and 1 base from J, the gap between germline ends came to 10 bases. The CDR3 is made up of 13 amino acids. Germline assignment: CDR1 MNHEY and CDR2 SMNVEV (reference sequence). CDR3 in amino acids: CASMEGRNTEAFF. The CDR3 DNA reads as TGTGCCAGCATGGAGGGGAGGAACACTGAAGCTTTCTTT.

By share of the sample, this clone is medium-sized. The genes are TRBV5-4 and TRBJ1-2; possibly TRBD1 for D (5 bases). Germline V lookup: CDR1 SGHNT, CDR2 YYREEE (reference sequence). The CDR3 is 15 residues long. V lost 0 bases and J lost 5, with 14 bases in between. This CDR3 reads CASSLALTGVYGYTF. CDR3 DNA: TGTGCCAGCAGCTTGGCCCTAACGGGGGTTTATGGCTACACCTTC.

This chain uses TRBV6-5 with TRBJ2-3; weak D call: TRBD2 (5 bases). Germline assignment: CDR1 MNHEY and CDR2 SVGAGI. With 6 bases removed from V and 6 bases from J, the gap between germline ends came to 13 bases. The CDR3 contains 13 residues. The CDR3 spells CASSSGFLDTQYF. As DNA, the CDR3 is TGTGCCAGCAGCTCGGGGTTCCTGGATACGCAGTATTTT.

The V gene is TRBV10-3, the J gene TRBJ2-1; D may match TRBD1 or TRBD2 (5 bases each). This CDR3 region has 12 residues. CDR1 is ENHRY and CDR2 is SYGVKD in the germline V gene. V was cut by 5 bases and J by 5 bases, with 7 bases left in between. The CDR3 region is CAISRDHNEQFF. CDR3 sequence (DNA): TGTGCCATCAGTCGGGACCACAATGAGCAGTTCTTC.

The chain joins TRBV23-1 to TRBJ2-4; 8 bases align to TRBD1. TRBV23-1 is annotated as an ORF whose role is uncertain. The CDR3 sequence is 14 residues long. V lost 7 bases to trimming and J lost 5 bases; unmatched junction nucleotides: 7. The CDR3 here is CASTYRGTENIQYF. CDR3 in DNA: TGCGCCAGCACCTACAGGGGGACAGAAAACATTCAGTACTTC.

The rearrangement links TRBV6-5 to TRBJ1-1, with D tentatively TRBD1 (6 bases). The CDR3 has 15 residues. The germline V gene has CDR1 MNHEY and CDR2 SVGAGI. V dropped 4 bases and J dropped 0 bases, with 12 bases sitting between them. The CDR3 loop is CASSLTGLLNTEAFF. The CDR3 DNA sequence: TGTGCCAGCAGTTTGACAGGTCTTTTGAACACTGAAGCTTTCTTT.

The chain is built from TRBV30 and TRBJ2-7; D gene ambiguous. The germline gives CDR1 GTSNPN, CDR2 SVGIG (reference sequence). The length of the CDR3 is 15 residues. The ends were cut back, 0 bases at V and 2 bases at J, with 14 bases in the middle. The DNA for the CDR3 is TGTGCCTGGAGTGTTAGGGAATCCCTTGCCTACGAGCAGTACTTC. Amino acid sequence: CAWSVRESLAYEQYF.

Sample share makes this clone medium-sized. The chain uses TRBV5-6 and TRBJ2-5; possibly TRBD2 for D (6 bases). Trimming removed 7 bases at V and 3 bases at J, with 16 bases between. The CDR3 is made up of 14 amino acids. In germline, CDR1 is SGHDT, CDR2 YYEEEE. The CDR3 region is CASGGLTSEETQYF. The CDR3 DNA sequence: TGTGCCAGCGGGGGACTCACTTCCGAAGAGACCCAGTACTTC.